This T cell receptor (beta chain) is drawn from a study of blood T cell repertoires in COVID-19. On the study more broadly: The United States, Italy and Spain provided the acute and convalescent COVID-19 samples. Nucleic acid was either cDNA or gDNA, and it came from T cells, B-cell-depleted T cells, or PBMCs.

Study processing details: Amplified reference gene primers provided the basis for estimating nucleated cell counts. This table comes from immunoSEQ multiplex PCR, and its TCRdb copy is limited to in-frame clones, with some not included. That table gives V, J and clone size, and the DNA gave D and trimming. The sample yields around 32,000 clones, 90% to 95% seen once. Trimming left V 7 bases short and J 1 base short, with 13 bases between. This CDR3 contains 13 residues. The germline CDR1 and CDR2 sequences are SQVTM and ANQGSEA. Source material: peripheral blood. This sequence was found in a male donor with active COVID-19. The chain recombines TRBV29-1 with TRBJ1-1; weak D call: TRBD1 (6 bases). The CDR3 sequence is CSGRGGWNTEAFF. For the CDR3, the DNA is TGCAGCGGAAGAGGGGGTTGGAACACTGAAGCTTTCTTT.